Shown below are 12 T cell receptor beta chains from a single sample sequenced in a study of blood T cell repertoires in COVID-19. The assay was immunoSEQ multiplex PCR, and TCRdb's table has in-frame clones only and misses some. The table lists 150,000 to 200,000 clones, 75% to 85% of them singletons. The sample consisted of peripheral blood. Receptors originate from a human donor in a cohort sampled during active COVID-19.

The chain carries TRBV9 and TRBJ2-1; 12 positions match TRBD2. V dropped 4 bases and J dropped 6; count of bases not matched to a gene: 5. Germline assignment: CDR1 SGDLS and CDR2 YYNGEE. The CDR3 length is 15 residues. The CDR3 spells CASSSRLAGVNEQFF. In nucleotides, the CDR3 is TGTGCCAGCAGCTCCAGACTAGCGGGGGTCAATGAGCAGTTCTTC.

The chain uses TRBV6-5 and TRBJ2-7; TRBD1 agrees at 9 bases. CDR1 and CDR2 (germline): MNHEY, SVGAGI. With V trimmed by 10 bases and J by 1 base, 5 bases remained unmatched. The CDR3 spans 13 residues. The CDR3 nucleotides read TGTGCCACAGACAGGGGGGAGTCCTACGAGCAGTACTTC. Protein product: CATDRGESYEQYF.

V gene TRBV7-6 combines with J gene TRBJ2-3; D might be TRBD1 (6 bases). The CDR3 has 16 amino acids. With 0 bases removed from V and 3 bases from J, the gap between germline ends came to 13 bases. CDR1 and CDR2 (germline): SGHVS, FNYEAQ. CDR3 sequence (DNA): TGTGCCAGCAGCTTAGCAACAGGGCTTAGTACAGATACGCAGTATTTT. Residues: CASSLATGLSTDTQYF.

The V and J genes are TRBV5-6 and TRBJ1-6; D may be TRBD1 (5 bases). The length of the CDR3 is 12 residues. With 2 bases removed from V and 9 bases from J, the gap between germline ends came to 6 bases. Germline CDR1 is SGHDT and CDR2 is YYEEEE. The CDR3 sequence is CASSFGGSPLHF. The CDR3 nucleotides read TGTGCCAGCAGCTTCGGGGGTTCACCCCTCCACTTT.

The J gene is TRBJ2-7, the V gene TRBV13; D may be TRBD2 (6 bases). Germline assignment: CDR1 PRHDT and CDR2 FYEKMQ (reference sequence). CDR3 length: 17 amino acids. V lost 5 bases to trimming and J lost 0 bases, with 20 bases between them. This CDR3 is CASSPQAGLAHSYEQYF. CDR3 bases: TGTGCCAGCAGCCCCCAAGCGGGTCTGGCCCACTCCTACGAGCAGTACTTC.

This clone was found a few times. The chain is built from TRBV7-3 and TRBJ2-2, with D tentatively TRBD1 (6 bases). The germline CDR1 and CDR2 sequences are SGHTA and FQGTGA. Trimming removed 3 bases at V and 4 bases at J, with 9 bases between. This CDR3 has 14 residues. The CDR3 bases are TGTGCCAGCAGCTTGGGACAACTCACCGGGGAGCTGTTTTTT. Translation gives CASSLGQLTGELFF. The full variable domain, with the rest looked up from reference TRBV7-3 and TRBJ2-2, is GAGVSQTPSNKVTEKGKYVELRCDPISGHTALYWYRQSLGQGPEFLIYFQGTGAADDSGLPNDRFFAVRPEGSVSTLKIQRTERGDSAVYLCASSLGQLTGELFFGEGSRLTVL.

Comment on this clone: This sample also contains other DNA sequences that code for the same CDR3. The chain is built from TRBV28 and TRBJ2-6; D might be TRBD1 (6 bases). V gave up 6 bases and J gave up 0 bases, with 9 bases separating them. Germline CDR1 and CDR2: MDHEN and SYDVKM. The CDR3 sequence is 15 residues long. As DNA, the CDR3 is TGTGCCAGCAGCCTGGACAGCTCTGGGGCCAACGTCCTGACTTTC. As protein: CASSLDSSGANVLTF.

This chain connects TRBV10-2 to TRBJ2-5; 10 bases line up with TRBD1. Germline CDR1 WSHSY, CDR2 SAAADI. V lost 4 bases to trimming and J lost 5 bases; unmatched junction nucleotides: 7. The CDR3 has 15 residues. CDR3 sequence (DNA): TGCGCCAGCAGTGGGACAGGGGGGGTTTTTGAGACCCAGTACTTC. It specifies CASSGTGGVFETQYF.

The V and J genes are TRBV5-3 and TRBJ2-3; D gene uncertain. TRBV5-3 is classed as an ORF, of uncertain function. The CDR3 runs to 16 residues. Trimming stripped 1 base from V and 2 bases from J, with 14 bases between. CDR3 protein: CARSLSEPVYTDTQYF. For the CDR3, the DNA is TGTGCCAGAAGCTTGAGTGAGCCGGTTTACACAGATACGCAGTATTTT.

The chain is built from TRBV29-1 and TRBJ2-1; TRBD2 matches 9 bases. Trimming at V came to 7 bases and at J to 6 bases, leaving 10 bases not matched to a gene. This CDR3 comprises 14 residues. Germline values: CDR1 SQVTM, CDR2 ANQGSEA. The CDR3 reads CSAGLATAGNEQFF. In DNA form, the CDR3 reads TGCAGCGCCGGACTAGCGACCGCAGGCAATGAGCAGTTCTTC.

V gene TRBV27 combines with J gene TRBJ2-1, with D possibly being TRBD2 (5 bases). The CDR3 is 15 amino acids. Germline lookup yields CDR1 MNHEY and CDR2 SMNVEV (reference sequence). V lost 2 bases and J lost 0, with 8 bases in between. This CDR3 is CASSLASFSYNEQFF. The CDR3 DNA reads as TGTGCCAGCAGTTTAGCTAGCTTCTCCTACAATGAGCAGTTCTTC.

CDR3: CASSYLRQGVGNEQFF. CDR3 DNA sequence: TGCGCCAGCAGCTACCTCAGACAGGGGGTGGGCAATGAGCAGTTCTTC. The chain is built from TRBV5-1 and TRBJ2-1; 9 bases fit TRBD1. The length of the CDR3 is 16 residues. The germline CDR1 and CDR2 sequences are SGHRS and YFSETQ. With 3 bases clipped from V and 6 bases from J, the junction kept 10 bases outside the gene matches.